A selection of T cell receptor beta chains follows, all from one sample in a study of cytomegalovirus exposure and HLA in healthy donors. Assay: immunoSEQ multiplex PCR; the TCRdb copy retains only in-frame clones and omits some. The data hold approximately 190,000 clones, with approximately 88% observed a single time. Sequencing was done on a sample of PBMCs. Receptor source: a man younger than 35 in good health and CMV-seropositive. Each CDR3 is given with its conserved first and last residue. Fields, in order: D gene, J gene, clone size, V gene, CDR3 DNA, CDR3 protein. D genes are given only for firm matches. Size values are once, few and many counts, or a class for expanded clones, and some rows have none.

D: NA
J: TRBJ1-1
size: NA
V: TRBV30
DNA: TGTGCCTGCCCTGCCGGGACGGGGGGTCTAGAAGCTTTCTTT
CDR3: CACPAGTGGLEAFF

D: TRBD1
J: TRBJ1-1
size: NA
V: TRBV6-5
DNA: TGTGCCAGCCGAAACAGGGGTTTTCGCGCTGAAGCTTTCTTT
CDR3: CASRNRGFRAEAFF

D: NA
J: TRBJ1-1
size: NA
V: TRBV6-5
DNA: TGTGCCAGCAGTTACGAGCGAGGTAGTGACACTGAAGCTTTCTTT
CDR3: CASSYERGSDTEAFF

D: TRBD1
J: TRBJ2-3
size: NA
V: TRBV5-1
DNA: TGCGCCAGCAGGCCAGGGGGCTTGACAGATACGCAGTATTTT
CDR3: CASRPGGLTDTQYF

D: TRBD2
J: TRBJ2-3
size: NA
V: TRBV27
DNA: TGTGCCAGCAGTTTAGCGGGGGGCACAGATACGCAGTATTTT
CDR3: CASSLAGGTDTQYF

D: TRBD2
J: TRBJ2-1
size: once
V: TRBV9
DNA: TGTGCCAGCGGAGCGGGAGTGGCGAACAATGAGCAGTTCTTC
CDR3: CASGAGVANNEQFF

D: NA
J: TRBJ2-5
size: NA
V: TRBV5-1
DNA: TGCGCCAGCAGCCTAAGGGGAGAGACCCAGTACTTC
CDR3: CASSLRGETQYF

D: TRBD2
J: TRBJ2-1
size: NA
V: TRBV7-6
DNA: TGTGCCAGCAGCCGCCGGACTAGCGGGAGTACCGATGAGCAGTTCTTC
CDR3: CASSRRTSGSTDEQFF

D: NA
J: TRBJ1-4
size: few
V: TRBV20-1
DNA: TGCAGTGCTAGAGATGTCAGAAAACTGTTTTTT
CDR3: CSARDVRKLFF

D: NA
J: TRBJ2-3
size: NA
V: TRBV7-9
DNA: TGTGCCAGCAGCTTATGGAGAGCGGTAGATACGCAGTATTTT
CDR3: CASSLWRAVDTQYF

D: NA
J: TRBJ2-1
size: NA
V: TRBV29-1
DNA: TGCAGCGTTGAAGGGTTCAGAAATAACAACAATGAGCAGTTCTTC
CDR3: CSVEGFRNNNNEQFF

D: NA
J: TRBJ2-1
size: few
V: TRBV7-9
DNA: TGTGCCAGCAGCCACAGACAGCTCAATGAGCAGTTCTTC
CDR3: CASSHRQLNEQFF

D: TRBD1
J: TRBJ2-5
size: NA
V: TRBV7-7
DNA: TGTGCCAGCAGCCCCGCAGGGGGCGCGGGAGAGACCCAGTACTTC
CDR3: CASSPAGGAGETQYF

D: TRBD1
J: TRBJ2-1
size: NA
V: TRBV19
DNA: TGTGCCAGTCTGGACAGGGGCTACAATGAGCAGTTCTTC
CDR3: CASLDRGYNEQFF

D: NA
J: TRBJ2-2
size: NA
V: TRBV7-7
DNA: TGTGCCAGCAGCCTCATAGGGGGATCGAACACCGGGGAGCTGTTTTTT
CDR3: CASSLIGGSNTGELFF

D: NA
J: TRBJ2-3
size: NA
V: TRBV7-3
DNA: TGTGCCAGCAGCTTATTAGCGGTTAGCACAGATACGCAGTATTTT
CDR3: CASSLLAVSTDTQYF

D: TRBD1
J: TRBJ2-7
size: NA
V: TRBV5-8
DNA: TGTGCCAGCAGCTTGGGGTGGGACAGGCGGTTC
CDR3: CASSLGWDRRF

D: TRBD1
J: TRBJ1-2
size: NA
V: TRBV15
DNA: TGTGCCACCAGCGTAGGGACAGTTGATGGCTACACCTTC
CDR3: CATSVGTVDGYTF

D: NA
J: TRBJ1-2
size: many
V: TRBV5-4
DNA: TGTGCCAGCAGCTCGTCGGGGAACTATGGCTACACCTTC
CDR3: CASSSSGNYGYTF

D: TRBD2
J: TRBJ2-3
size: NA
V: TRBV5-1
DNA: TGCGCCAGCAGCTTGCGACTAGCGGGAGCAGATACGCAGTATTTT
CDR3: CASSLRLAGADTQYF